Presented here are 13 T cell receptor beta chains from one specimen sequenced in a study of CD8 T cells in ankylosing spondylitis. Using its own MiXCR run on the 5' RACE reads, TCRdb lists one record per CDR3 protein. The sample includes fewer than 550,000 distinct CDR3 sequences, roughly 5.3% of them seen just once. These TCRs' antigens remain unknown. Notes on the study in general: Fewer than 10 highly homologous variants made up a TCR beta motif that seemed to typify ankylosing spondylitis blood.

Sequencing input: blood, either unsorted or a sorted T cell fraction (not recorded which). The source of these receptors is a male donor with ankylosing spondylitis.

This clonotype has a count of ten or more. The chain combines TRBV27 with TRBJ2-1, with no clear D. Germline V gene sequence: CDR1 MNHEY, CDR2 SMNVEV (reference sequence). There are 14 residues in the CDR3. V lost 8 bases, J lost 0 bases, and 11 bases lay in between. CDR3 nucleotide sequence: TGTGCCAGCCGTTCCGGGTCCTCCTACAATGAGCAGTTCTTC. Translating gives CASRSGSSYNEQFF.

This clonotype was found many times. This rearrangement joins TRBV7-8 to TRBJ2-1; TRBD2 agrees at 10 bases. The V and J ends lost 0 bases and 7 bases, in that order; junction bases with no gene match: 0. Per the germline V gene, CDR1 is SGHVS and CDR2 is FQNEAQ. The CDR3 contains 14 residues. The CDR3 DNA reads TGTGCCAGCAGCTTAGCACTAGCGGGAAATGAGCAGTTCTTC. The encoded protein is CASSLALAGNEQFF. Using reference TRBV7-8 and TRBJ2-1 for the parts outside the CDR3, the full variable domain is GAGVSQSPRYKVAKRGQDVALRCDPISGHVSLFWYQQALGQGPEFLTYFQNEAQLDKSGLPSDRFFAERPEGSVSTLKIQRTQQEDSAVYLCASSLALAGNEQFFGPGTRLTVL.

This clonotype has just a few counts. This chain links TRBV4-3 with TRBJ2-2; TRBD1 agrees at 9 bases. Looked up from germline, CDR1 is LGHNA and CDR2 is YSLEER. CDR3 length equals 15 residues. Unmatched junction bases numbered 4, after V lost 4 bases and J lost 4 bases. The CDR3 DNA follows: TGCGCCAGCAGCCGCGGGACAGGGAGCACCGGGGAGCTGTTTTTT. Protein product: CASSRGTGSTGELFF.

This clonotype was recorded at least ten times. The chain employs TRBV7-2 and TRBJ1-2; perhaps TRBD1 as D (6 bases). V lost 5 bases to trimming and J lost 8 bases, with 18 bases between them. The CDR3 covers 14 residues. CDR1 and CDR2 (germline): SGHTA, FQGNSA. In DNA form, the CDR3 reads TGTGCCAGCAGCCCCGCGGACAGAAAGGGGGGCTACACCTTC. Amino acid sequence: CASSPADRKGGYTF. Drawing the rest from reference TRBV7-2 and TRBJ1-2, the complete variable domain is GAGVSQSPSNKVTEKGKDVELRCDPISGHTALYWYRQSLGQGLEFLIYFQGNSAPDKSGLPSDRFSAERTGGSVSTLTIQRTQQEDSAVYLCASSPADRKGGYTFGSGTRLTVV.

This clonotype was detected ten times or more. This chain uses TRBV29-1 with TRBJ2-1; tentatively, D is TRBD2 (6 bases). The CDR3 extends over 16 amino acids. Trimming removed 4 bases from V and 4 bases from J, with 20 bases in between. The germline V gene encodes CDR1 SQVTM and CDR2 ANQGSEA. CDR3 amino acids: CSVGMDRDFTYNEQFF. The CDR3 DNA is TGCAGCGTTGGGATGGATCGGGACTTCACTTACAATGAGCAGTTCTTC.

In its sample, this clonotype was seen many times. J is TRBJ2-7 and V is TRBV29-1, with D perhaps TRBD1 or TRBD2 (6 bases each). The CDR3 has 13 amino acids. The germline gives CDR1 SQVTM, CDR2 ANQGSEA. The V end was cut by 6 bases, the J end by 0 bases, with 12 bases between. The CDR3 bases are TGCAGCGTCCGGGGGCAGAGCTCCTACGAGCAGTACTTC. The encoded protein is CSVRGQSSYEQYF.

This clonotype showed up many times. V and J are TRBV24-1 and TRBJ1-2, with TRBD1 as a possible D gene (5 bases). This CDR3 has 13 residues. V lost 4 bases and J lost 8, with 13 bases in between. The germline gives CDR1 KGHDR, CDR2 SFDVKD. The CDR3 is CATSEMGDGGYTF. DNA for the CDR3: TGTGCCACCAGTGAGATGGGGGATGGCGGCTACACCTTC.

This clonotype turned up a few times. The gene calls are TRBV19 and TRBJ1-1; D is possibly TRBD1 (6 bases). Germline lookup yields CDR1 LNHDA and CDR2 SQIVND (reference sequence). Trimming removed 5 bases at V and 1 base at J, with 14 bases between. The CDR3 totals 15 residues. The CDR3: CASSSTGYENTEAFF. CDR3 nucleotides: TGTGCCAGTAGTTCAACAGGGTACGAGAACACTGAAGCTTTCTTT.

This clonotype was counted at least ten times. This chain connects TRBV6-2 or TRBV6-3 to TRBJ2-1; D perhaps matches TRBD2 (6 bases). The length of the CDR3 is 15 residues. Trimming cost V 4 bases and J 7 bases, with 17 bases left between them. Germline values: CDR1 MNHEY, CDR2 SVGEGT. CDR3 loop: CASSSLTRALNEQFF. Written as DNA, the CDR3 is TGTGCCAGCAGTTCCTTGACTAGAGCCTTAAATGAGCAGTTCTTC.

This clonotype was seen ten or more times. The chain has TRBV29-1 and TRBJ1-1; tentative D call: TRBD1 (6 bases). The V gene lost 6 bases and the J gene lost 2 bases, with 16 bases spanning the gap. The CDR3 is 14 amino acids. Germline-derived CDR1 and CDR2 are SQVTM and ANQGSEA. The CDR3 bases are TGCAGCGTCCTCGGACAGAGAAAAAACACTGAAGCTTTCTTT. Translation: CSVLGQRKNTEAFF.

The V and J genes are TRBV11-3 and TRBJ2-1; 10 bases line up with TRBD2. Looked up from germline, CDR1 is SGHNT and CDR2 is YENEEA. The CDR3 has 17 amino acids. V lost 5 bases, J lost 1 base, and 8 bases stayed unmatched. The CDR3 spells CASSPSAGGPSYNEQFF. In nucleotides, the CDR3 is TGTGCCAGCAGCCCCTCAGCGGGGGGGCCTTCCTACAATGAGCAGTTCTTC.

This clonotype was observed many times. This rearrangement joins TRBV29-1 to TRBJ1-1; D is ambiguous. The germline V gene has CDR1 SQVTM and CDR2 ANQGSEA. Trimming cost V 6 bases and J 1 base, with 12 bases left between them. This CDR3 spans 13 amino acids. CDR3 nucleotides: TGCAGCGTCTGGGAGGCGGGGAACACTGAAGCTTTCTTT. As protein: CSVWEAGNTEAFF.

This clonotype was detected only a few times. The CDR3 coding sequence is TGCAGTGCTAGGTCTAGCGGGAGAGATACGCAGTATTTT. Protein product: CSARSSGRDTQYF. The J gene is TRBJ2-3, the V gene TRBV20-1; 10 nucleotides agree with TRBD2. Germline CDR1 DFQATT, CDR2 SNEGSKA (reference sequence). CDR3 length: 13 residues. The V and J ends lost 3 bases and 5 bases, in that order; junction bases with no gene match: 2.